The next 29 T cell receptor beta chains were all read from a single sample in a study of cytomegalovirus exposure and HLA in healthy donors. This PCR relied on a set of 60 Vbeta primers and 13 Jbeta primers. Sequencing was performed with immunoSEQ multiplex PCR; in TCRdb, only in-frame clones are kept and a portion is missing. Recorded here are approximately 120,000 clones; the top ten clones represent 2.5% to 3%. The source material was PBMCs. The receptors here all came from a man in his thirties or forties in good health and CMV-seronegative.

J is TRBJ1-5 and V is TRBV5-6; D is unresolved. From germline, CDR1 is SGHDT and CDR2 YYEEEE. Trimming cost V 5 bases and J 1 base, with 7 bases left between them. CDR3 length: 13 residues. The CDR3 nucleotides read TGTGCCAGCAGTCTCAGAAGCAATCAGCCCCAGCATTTT. Protein sequence: CASSLRSNQPQHF.

The rearrangement uses TRBV4-2 and TRBJ2-3; TRBD2 agrees at 7 bases. The ends lost 0 bases at V and 0 bases at J; junction bases unmatched: 6. The germline V gene has CDR1 LGHNA and CDR2 YNFKEQ. The CDR3 has 17 amino acids. The CDR3 reads CASSQDWGGDSTDTQYF. Written as DNA, the CDR3 is TGTGCCAGCAGCCAAGATTGGGGGGGAGATAGCACAGATACGCAGTATTTT.

The V and J genes are TRBV6-6 and TRBJ1-5, with D tentatively TRBD1 (6 bases). Looked up from germline, CDR1 is MNHNY and CDR2 is SVGAGI (reference sequence). The CDR3 contains 16 residues. V dropped 6 bases and J dropped 3 bases, with 18 bases sitting between them. The CDR3 region has the DNA TGTGCCAGCAGCCGGGGGGCGGGGGTCGACAATCAGCCCCAGCATTTT. It codes for CASSRGAGVDNQPQHF.

The chain joins TRBV6-1 to TRBJ2-1; possible D gene TRBD1, 5 bases. The CDR3 is made up of 14 amino acids. V lost 1 base to trimming and J lost 6 bases, with 10 bases between them. Germline V CDR1 and CDR2: MNHNS, SASEGT. This CDR3 is CASSEGEGANEQFF. CDR3 sequence (DNA): TGTGCCAGCAGTGAAGGGGAAGGGGCCAATGAGCAGTTCTTC.

V and J are TRBV30 and TRBJ2-4, with a weak D call TRBD1 (6 bases). This CDR3 is built from 14 residues. Germline V CDR1 and CDR2: GTSNPN, SVGIG (reference sequence). V shed 5 bases and J shed 8 bases, with 19 bases lying between them. The CDR3 protein is CAWQKTGRGDIQYF. In DNA, the CDR3 is TGTGCCTGGCAAAAGACAGGACGAGGGGACATTCAGTACTTC.

Comment on this clone: Germline and junction disagree at one end, which may indicate a read error. This sequence joins TRBV28 and TRBJ2-7; TRBD2 matches 8 bases. Germline CDR1 is MDHEN and CDR2 is SYDVKM. This CDR3 spans 13 amino acids. The CDR3 DNA sequence: TGTGCCAGCAGCGTCTCAGCGGGGGAGGGTTGGGGTTTC. This encodes CASSVSAGEGWGF.

The rearrangement uses TRBV7-2 and TRBJ2-1, with D possibly TRBD1 on 5 matching bases. Germline CDR1 reads SGHTA; CDR2 reads FQGNSA. Trimming pared 3 bases from V and 0 bases from J, leaving 9 bases between. The CDR3 totals 15 residues. In DNA, the CDR3 is TGTGCCAGCAGCTTGCGGACAAGCTCCTACAATGAGCAGTTCTTC. Protein product: CASSLRTSSYNEQFF. Full variable domain (remainder filled in from reference TRBV7-2 and TRBJ2-1): GAGVSQSPSNKVTEKGKDVELRCDPISGHTALYWYRQSLGQGLEFLIYFQGNSAPDKSGLPSDRFSAERTGGSVSTLTIQRTQQEDSAVYLCASSLRTSSYNEQFFGPGTRLTVL.

The chain joins TRBV29-1 to TRBJ2-5; 7 nucleotides match TRBD1. Germline V CDR1 and CDR2: SQVTM, ANQGSEA. CDR3 length: 12 amino acids. The V gene end was trimmed by 6 bases and the J gene end by 4 bases; junction bases not matched to a gene: 5. In DNA form, the CDR3 reads TGCAGCGTCGCCCCAGGGGGAGAGACCCAGTACTTC. Residues: CSVAPGGETQYF.

The rearrangement uses TRBV10-3 and TRBJ2-7; TRBD1 matches at 10 bases. From germline, CDR1 is ENHRY and CDR2 SYGVKD. The CDR3 has 14 residues. Losses at the gene ends were 5 bases for V and 7 bases for J; bases not matched to a gene: 8. CDR3 nucleotide sequence: TGTGCCATCAGTCAGGGACAGGGGTTAAGAGAGCAGTACTTC. Amino acids: CAISQGQGLREQYF.

As DNA, the CDR3 is TGTGCCAGCAGTACTTCCGGGACAGACAGCTCCTACGAGCAGTACTTC. This codes for CASSTSGTDSSYEQYF. This chain links TRBV2 with TRBJ2-7, with 7 bases fitting TRBD1. The germline V gene has CDR1 SNHLY and CDR2 FYNNEI. The CDR3 covers 16 residues. V lost 5 bases to trimming and J lost 0 bases; unmatched junction nucleotides: 10. Variable domain in full (rest from reference TRBV2 and TRBJ2-7): EPEVTQTPSHQVTQMGQEVILRCVPISNHLYFYWYRQILGQKVEFLVSFYNNEISEKSEIFDDQFSVERPDGSNFTLKIRSTKLEDSAMYFCASSTSGTDSSYEQYFGPGTRLTVT.

The V and J genes are TRBV28 and TRBJ2-7, with D maybe TRBD2 (6 bases). The germline V and J ends were trimmed by 6 bases and 3 bases, with 15 bases remaining between them. The CDR3 is 14 residues long. The germline CDR1 and CDR2 sequences are MDHEN and SYDVKM. Here the CDR3 DNA reads TGTGCCAGCAGGCTAGGAAAGGGAGGCTACGAGCAGTACTTC. It yields the protein CASRLGKGGYEQYF.

The chain combines TRBV9 with TRBJ1-2, with no clear D. The V end was cut by 0 bases, the J end by 2 bases, with 5 bases between. Germline lookup yields CDR1 SGDLS and CDR2 YYNGEE. This CDR3 has 13 residues. This CDR3 is CASSVELNYGYTF. The CDR3 DNA is TGTGCCAGCAGCGTAGAACTGAACTATGGCTACACCTTC.

The rearrangement uses TRBV2 and TRBJ2-7; the D gene is possibly TRBD2 (6 bases). This CDR3 has 13 residues. Between the trimmed V and J ends, which lost 6 bases and 1 base, there was a span of 10 bases. Germline V lookup: CDR1 SNHLY, CDR2 FYNNEI. The DNA for the CDR3 is TGTGCCAGCAGGAAAGGAGGGTCCTACGAGCAGTACTTC. This sequence encodes CASRKGGSYEQYF.

This sequence joins TRBV19 and TRBJ2-1; TRBD2 agrees at 13 bases. The CDR3 loop spans 15 amino acids. CDR1 and CDR2 from the germline V gene are LNHDA and SQIVND (reference sequence). The J segment lost 5 bases and the V segment lost 6 bases, leaving 4 bases of the junction unmatched. The CDR3 sequence: CASSWTSGRDNEQFF. The CDR3 region has the DNA TGTGCCAGTAGCTGGACTAGCGGGAGAGACAATGAGCAGTTCTTC.

The chain links TRBV6-6 to TRBJ2-2, with D possibly being TRBD2 (6 bases). Trimming took 4 bases from V and 1 from J, leaving 13 bases between them. In germline, CDR1 is MNHNY, CDR2 SVGAGI (reference sequence). The CDR3 covers 16 residues. The CDR3 region has the DNA TGTGCCAGCAGTTGGGGGGATCCCAGGAACACCGGGGAGCTGTTTTTT. This translates into CASSWGDPRNTGELFF.

CDR3 region: CASSGMNRGHTDTQYF. In DNA, the CDR3 is TGTGCCAGCAGCGGTATGAACAGGGGTCACACAGATACGCAGTATTTT. The chain employs TRBV5-4 and TRBJ2-3; 7 positions agree with TRBD1. V lost 4 bases and J lost 2; bases outside the gene matches: 10. CDR3 size: 16 residues. The germline CDR1 and CDR2 sequences are SGHNT and YYREEE (reference sequence).

The V gene is TRBV6-1, the J gene TRBJ1-2; the D gene is possibly TRBD1 (6 bases). Germline CDR1 reads MNHNS; CDR2 reads SASEGT. This CDR3 is built from 15 residues. Trimming took 1 base from V and 5 from J, leaving 14 bases between them. In DNA, the CDR3 is TGTGCCAGCAGTGAAGTCTCCCAGGGGAATTATGGCTACACCTTC. It translates to CASSEVSQGNYGYTF.

The chain's CDR3 is CASSQTTGQGAEYGYTF. CDR3 bases: TGTGCCAGCAGCCAAACCACGGGACAGGGGGCGGAGTACGGCTACACCTTC. The V gene is TRBV7-2, the J gene TRBJ1-2, with 12 bases fitting TRBD1. The CDR3 is 17 amino acids. The junction had 15 bases not matched to a gene; V was cut back by 5 bases and J by 8 bases. The germline V gene encodes CDR1 SGHTA and CDR2 FQGNSA.

The chain joins TRBV14 to TRBJ2-1; 8 positions agree with TRBD1. This CDR3 is 17 amino acids long. Per the germline V gene, CDR1 is SGHDN and CDR2 is FVKESK. V shed 4 bases and J 0 bases; nucleotides not matched to a gene: 8. The CDR3 nucleotides read TGTGCCAGCAGCCGCCGACAGGGGATCCCCTCCTACAATGAGCAGTTCTTC. Translated, it gives CASSRRQGIPSYNEQFF.

The V and J genes are TRBV5-8 and TRBJ2-1; 7 bases fit TRBD2. CDR1 and CDR2 from the germline V gene are SGHTS and YDEGEE. With 0 bases clipped from V and 3 bases from J, the junction kept 0 bases outside the gene matches. The CDR3 consists of 14 residues. The CDR3: CASSLASGYNEQFF. Here the CDR3 DNA reads TGTGCCAGCAGCTTGGCTAGCGGCTACAATGAGCAGTTCTTC. The whole variable domain, remainder taken from reference TRBV5-8 and TRBJ2-1, is EAGVTQSPTHLIKTRGQQATLRCSPISGHTSVYWYQQALGLGLQFLLWYDEGEERNRGNFPPRFSGRQFPNYSSELNVNALELEDSALYLCASSLASGYNEQFFGPGTRLTVL.

This chain connects TRBV7-3 to TRBJ2-3, with a tentative D call TRBD2 (6 bases). The V end was cut by 1 base, the J end by 0 bases, with 8 bases between. This CDR3 has 15 amino acids. Germline V gives CDR1 SGHTA, CDR2 FQGTGA. DNA of the CDR3: TGTGCCAGCAGCTTAAGCGGGACTAGCACAGATACGCAGTATTTT. Residues: CASSLSGTSTDTQYF.

The rearrangement joins TRBV30 to TRBJ1-1, with unresolved D. The CDR3 is 13 amino acids. The germline gives CDR1 GTSNPN, CDR2 SVGIG (reference sequence). V was trimmed by 0 bases and J by 0 bases, leaving 5 bases between them. CDR3 loop: CAWSVLLNTEAFF. The CDR3, as DNA: TGTGCCTGGAGTGTACTGCTGAACACTGAAGCTTTCTTT. The variable domain in full, completed from reference TRBV30 and TRBJ1-1, reads SQTIHQWPATLVQPVGSPLSLECTVEGTSNPNLYWYRQAAGRGLQLLFYSVGIGQISSEVPQNLSASRPQDRQFILSSKKLLLSDSGFYLCAWSVLLNTEAFFGQGTRLTVV.

The chain joins TRBV11-1 to TRBJ2-2; the D gene is possibly TRBD1 (7 bases). Germline CDR1 is SGHAT and CDR2 is FQDESV (reference sequence). The CDR3 sequence is 16 residues long. The V and J ends lost 4 bases and 2 bases respectively, with 14 bases between them. The CDR3 DNA reads TGTGCCAGCAGCTATCGACAGGGAGGTAACACCGGGGAGCTGTTTTTT. This gives the protein CASSYRQGGNTGELFF.

The chain links TRBV4-1 to TRBJ1-1; D unclear. V gave up 2 bases and J gave up 8 bases, with 12 bases separating them. There are 13 residues in the CDR3. The germline CDR1 and CDR2 sequences are MGHRA and YSYEKL. This chain's CDR3 is CASSQPSTVEAFF. As DNA, the CDR3 is TGCGCCAGCAGCCAACCAAGCACAGTCGAAGCTTTCTTT.

The chain's CDR3 is CASSIGGSNLETQYF. The CDR3 region has the DNA TGTGCCAGTAGTATAGGGGGCTCAAACTTAGAGACCCAGTACTTC. This rearrangement joins TRBV19 to TRBJ2-5; possible D gene TRBD1, 5 bases. The germline CDR1 and CDR2 sequences are LNHDA and SQIVND (reference sequence). Trimming took off 1 base at V and 4 bases at J, with 13 bases between the two ends. CDR3 length: 15 residues.

For this clone: At one boundary the junction diverges from the germline segment, which might be a read error. The CDR3 sequence is CASSQTLAGYEQYF. The CDR3 coding sequence is TGTGCTAGCAGCCAAACCCTAGCGGGTTACGAGCAGTACTTC. The chain links TRBV7-7 to TRBJ2-7; 8 nucleotides line up with TRBD2. The CDR3 runs 14 residues. CDR1 and CDR2 from the germline V gene are SSHAT and FNYEAQ (reference sequence). Supplemented by reference TRBV7-7 and TRBJ2-7, the full variable domain reads GAGVSQSPRYKVTKRGQDVTLRCDPISSHATLYWYQQALGQGPEFLTYFNYEAQPDKSGLPSDRFSAERPEGSISTLTIQRTEQRDSAMYRCASSQTLAGYEQYFGPGTRLTVT.

For the CDR3, the DNA is TGTGCCAGCAGCTTGGGAACAGGGACGGGCACTGAAGCTTTCTTT. Translating it yields CASSLGTGTGTEAFF. The rearrangement joins TRBV5-6 to TRBJ1-1; a weak D match, TRBD1 (6 bases). V was cut by 0 bases and J by 4 bases, with 13 bases left in between. Germline-derived CDR1 and CDR2 are SGHDT and YYEEEE. The CDR3 has 15 amino acids.

V usage is TRBV29-1 and J usage is TRBJ2-1, with 8 bases that match TRBD2. Germline V gene lookup returns CDR1 SQVTM and CDR2 ANQGSEA. The CDR3 length is 15 residues. V lost 5 bases to trimming and J lost 2 bases; unmatched junction nucleotides: 8. CDR3 nucleotides: TGCAGCGTTTTCAGAGGACTAGCTACCTACAATGAGCAGTTCTTC. Translated: CSVFRGLATYNEQFF.

The chain links TRBV6-5 to TRBJ2-5, with D possibly matching TRBD1 (5 bases). The DNA end lines up better with TRBJ2-7; the J call may be wrong. Germline V gene data show CDR1 as MNHEY and CDR2 as SVGAGI. This CDR3 has 11 residues. This CDR3 is CATRVFSEQYF. For the CDR3, the DNA is TGTGCCACCAGGGTTTTTAGCGAGCAGTACTTC.